This is a list of T cell receptor beta chains from one sample in a study of regulatory T cells in long-lasting Graves disease. TCRdb re-called the multiplex PCR reads through MiXCR, storing one row per CDR3 protein. Of hundreds of thousands of distinct CDR3 sequences in the sample, 16% are singletons; the top ten hold 25% to 30%. These same data were also listed under a study on T cells in Graves' hyperthyroidism and ophthalmopathy.

The starting material was peripheral blood mononuclear cells (PBMCs), obtained at new diagnosis, from a patient treated with antithyroid drugs. The receptors stem from a man aged 40-50 years with Graves disease. Both conserved end residues are part of each CDR3. D genes are given only for firm matches. Some rows have no size entry. The others give once, few or many, or a class for an expanded clone.

cdr3_aa: CASSGGGSGANVLTF
cdr3_nt: TGTGCCAGCAGCGGAGGGGGCTCTGGGGCCAACGTCCTGACTTTC
d_call: .
j_call: TRBJ2-6
v_call: TRBV11-2
clone_size: many

cdr3_aa: CASSPGLAGRGTDTQYF
cdr3_nt: TGTGCCAGCAGCCCGGGGCTAGCGGGTAGGGGCACAGATACGCAGTATTTT
d_call: TRBD2
j_call: TRBJ2-3
v_call: TRBV7-9
clone_size: .

cdr3_aa: CASSSRPVKRGSRGTDTQYF
cdr3_nt: TGTGCCAGCAGTTCACGCCCTGTCAAGCGGGGGAGCCGAGGCACAGATACGCAGTATTTT
d_call: TRBD2
j_call: TRBJ2-3
v_call: TRBV27
clone_size: many

cdr3_aa: CASSLEAETQYF
cdr3_nt: TGTGCCAGCAGCTTAGAGGCTGAGACGCAGTATTTT
d_call: .
j_call: TRBJ2-3
v_call: TRBV7-2
clone_size: many

cdr3_aa: CASREWKRNTEAFF
cdr3_nt: TGTGCCAGTAGAGAGTGGAAACGTAACACTGAAGCTTTCTTT
d_call: .
j_call: TRBJ1-1
v_call: TRBV19
clone_size: many

cdr3_aa: CASSLVEGRNTIYF
cdr3_nt: TGTGCCAGCAGCTTAGTTGAGGGCAGAAACACCATATATTTT
d_call: .
j_call: TRBJ1-3
v_call: TRBV7-2
clone_size: .

cdr3_aa: CASSVEAYTGELFF
cdr3_nt: TGTGCCAGCAGTGTCGAGGCCTACACCGGGGAGCTGTTTTTT
d_call: .
j_call: TRBJ2-2
v_call: TRBV6-4
clone_size: few

cdr3_aa: CASSFRTGADTQYF
cdr3_nt: TGTGCCAGCAGCTTCAGGACAGGGGCAGATACGCAGTATTTT
d_call: TRBD1
j_call: TRBJ2-3
v_call: TRBV7-2
clone_size: many

cdr3_aa: CASSQDGGAYEQYF
cdr3_nt: TGTGCCAGCAGCCAAGACGGGGGGGCCTACGAGCAGTACTTC
d_call: TRBD2
j_call: TRBJ2-7
v_call: TRBV3-1
clone_size: many

cdr3_aa: CASSPYTGGLETQYF
cdr3_nt: TGTGCCAGCAGTCCCTACACGGGGGGGTTGGAGACCCAGTACTTC
d_call: TRBD2
j_call: TRBJ2-5
v_call: TRBV12-3/TRBV12-4
clone_size: many

cdr3_aa: CASSLRRAADTQYF
cdr3_nt: TGTGCCAGCAGCTTAAGACGGGCGGCGGATACGCAGTATTTT
d_call: .
j_call: TRBJ2-3
v_call: TRBV11-1
clone_size: few

cdr3_aa: CASSRRTGRSYEQYF
cdr3_nt: TGTGCCAGCAGCAGAAGGACAGGGCGCTCCTACGAGCAGTACTTC
d_call: TRBD1
j_call: TRBJ2-7
v_call: TRBV6-2/TRBV6-3
clone_size: .

cdr3_aa: CASRSWTGYNQPQHF
cdr3_nt: TGTGCCAGCAGGTCGTGGACAGGGTACAATCAGCCCCAGCATTTT
d_call: TRBD1
j_call: TRBJ1-5
v_call: TRBV2
clone_size: many

cdr3_aa: CASRSSGVTGELFF
cdr3_nt: TGTGCCAGCAGATCCAGCGGGGTTACCGGGGAGCTGTTTTTT
d_call: TRBD2
j_call: TRBJ2-2
v_call: TRBV12-3/TRBV12-4
clone_size: many

cdr3_aa: CASSLRRSGQGWQPQHF
cdr3_nt: TGTGCCAGCAGTTTAAGGCGGTCCGGGCAGGGTTGGCAGCCCCAGCATTTT
d_call: .
j_call: TRBJ1-5
v_call: TRBV12-3/TRBV12-4
clone_size: .

cdr3_aa: CASSQALGNWYEQFF
cdr3_nt: TGCGCCAGCAGCCAGGCTTTGGGGAATTGGTATGAGCAGTTCTTC
d_call: .
j_call: TRBJ2-1
v_call: TRBV4-3
clone_size: .

cdr3_aa: CASSLITVSYEQYF
cdr3_nt: TGTGCCAGCAGCTTGATAACAGTTTCCTACGAGCAGTACTTC
d_call: .
j_call: TRBJ2-7
v_call: TRBV5-6
clone_size: few

cdr3_aa: CASTLRDSRNQPQHF
cdr3_nt: TGTGCCAGCACCCTGCGGGACAGTCGCAATCAGCCCCAGCATTTT
d_call: TRBD1
j_call: TRBJ1-5
v_call: TRBV2
clone_size: few

cdr3_aa: CASSNRDRGQGGQFF
cdr3_nt: TGCGCCAGCAGCAACCGGGACAGGGGACAAGGGGGGCAGTTCTTC
d_call: TRBD1
j_call: TRBJ2-1
v_call: TRBV5-1
clone_size: many